These 3 T cell receptor beta chains were sequenced from one sample in a study of blood T cell repertoires in COVID-19 (dated by TCRdb to about 2020). Library generation was performed with the immunoSEQ multiplex PCR assay. TCRdb carries this immuneACCESS record with in-frame sequences only. Its versions omit some clonotypes, under half of them owing to an unresolved V gene in the studies checked, with the rest unexplained. Recorded for this sample are 200,000 to 250,000 clones; about 86% of them occurred a single time. The biggest ten clones account for roughly 2% of the sample. Sequences were obtained from peripheral blood. The receptors stem from a woman aged 50 to 65 with acute or convalescent COVID-19.

The gene calls are TRBV3-1 (or the pseudogene TRBV3-2) and TRBJ2-5, with a tentative D call TRBD2 (5 bases). Germline V gene data show CDR1 as LGHDT and CDR2 as YNNKEL (reference sequence). V shed 4 bases and J shed 5 bases, with 11 bases lying between them. This CDR3 has 13 amino acids. The CDR3 spells CASSPFGEETQYF. For the CDR3, the DNA is TGTGCCAGCAGCCCTTTTGGGGAGGAGACCCAGTACTTC.

The rearrangement joins TRBV6-6 to TRBJ1-6; possibly TRBD1 for D (6 bases). CDR1 is MNHNY and CDR2 is SVGAGI in the germline V gene (reference sequence). Trimming stripped 3 bases from V and 9 bases from J, with 12 bases between. The CDR3 has 14 amino acids. Written as DNA, the CDR3 is TGTGCCAGCAGTTATGGGGGCAAGGGTTCACCCCTCCACTTT. It codes for CASSYGGKGSPLHF.

The chain links TRBV4-3 to TRBJ2-3; D call uncertain. The CDR3 totals 15 residues. The germline V and J ends were trimmed by 1 base and 2 bases, with 10 bases remaining between them. The V gene's germline CDR1 is LGHNA and CDR2 YSLEER. CDR3: CASSQADRTTDTQYF. CDR3 nucleotide sequence: TGCGCCAGCAGCCAAGCAGATCGCACCACAGATACGCAGTATTTT.